These T cell receptor beta chains were read from a single sample in a study of blood T cells in healthy people across ages. A single record per CDR3 protein comes from TCRdb applying MiXCR to the 5' RACE reads. The top ten hold about 0.8% of the sample, which has 800,000 to 1,300,000 distinct CDR3 sequences, around 25% seen once. The same specimen was also included in a second study, on T cells of mothers and their children.

The sequenced sample consisted of blood. The source is a girl aged 2-10 years in good health. Both conserved end residues are part of each CDR3. D genes are given only for firm matches. Some rows have no size entry. The others give once, few or many, or a class for an expanded clone.

v_call	clone_size	j_call	cdr3_length	d_call	cdr3_aa
TRBV20-1	-	TRBJ2-5	12	-	CSAGLSAETQYF
TRBV20-1	few	TRBJ2-3	13	-	CSADTVTTDTQYF
TRBV4-3	few	TRBJ1-5	18	-	CASSQDQGRMGGNQPQHF
TRBV4-2	-	TRBJ2-5	15	-	CASSQGTGGVETQYF
TRBV20-1	few	TRBJ1-4	15	-	CSARVWGRVNEKLFF
TRBV5-1	-	TRBJ2-1	14	-	CASGHTGFVNEQFF
TRBV21-1	-	TRBJ1-2	16	-	CASSNLPLAVGYGYTF
TRBV3-1	many	TRBJ2-7	16	TRBD1	CASSQMGQLLHYEQYF
TRBV21-1	-	-	10	-	CASTRNEQFF
TRBV28	-	TRBJ2-1	14	TRBD2	CASTISGTRLEQFF
TRBV7-9	-	TRBJ2-3	12	-	CASSLVEDTQYF
TRBV10-3	few	TRBJ2-7	11	-	CAVASGWEQYF
TRBV5-6	-	TRBJ2-7	12	-	CASSLWFGEQYF
TRBV20-1	-	TRBJ1-2	11	-	CSASPGDGYTF
TRBV7-9	few	TRBJ2-1	13	-	CASRLQGAWEQFF
TRBV10-3	few	TRBJ2-7	14	-	CATFGRRGWGEQYF
TRBV20-1	-	TRBJ2-1	11	-	CSAYSDNEQFF
TRBV29-1	-	TRBJ2-3	13	-	CSVVLEYTDTQYF
TRBV19	few	TRBJ1-2	13	-	CASNSAGLYGYTF
TRBV7-9	few	TRBJ1-4	15	-	CASSLGRSPNEKLFF
TRBV5-1	-	TRBJ1-1	16	-	CASSLGSAGRNTEAFF
TRBV3-1	-	TRBJ2-1	15	-	CASSQGGLGSGEQFF
TRBV9	-	TRBJ1-6	15	-	CASSLDPGGDSPLHF
TRBV2	-	TRBJ2-3	16	-	CASSGGGSLSTDTQYF
TRBV9	few	TRBJ1-4	15	-	CASSVGEKTNEKLFF
TRBV5-1	-	TRBJ1-2	16	TRBD1	CASSLWQGGGNSGYTF
TRBV3-1	many	TRBJ2-6	15	-	CASSQDSSGANVLTF
TRBV28	-	TRBJ2-7	12	-	CASTYPETPKYF
TRBV7-2	few	TRBJ1-6	15	-	CASSFMGMGSSPLHF
TRBV5-1	-	TRBJ2-5	14	TRBD2	CASSDAGGQETQYF
TRBV6-5	few	TRBJ2-7	16	-	CASSYSISGGSYEQYF
TRBV12-3/TRBV12-4	-	TRBJ2-6	15	-	CASSPIPSGANVLTF
TRBV9	-	TRBJ2-3	16	TRBD1	CASSSTGGGEADTPYF
TRBV5-1	-	TRBJ2-3	16	TRBD2	CASSSTSGGSTDTQYF
TRBV11-2	-	TRBJ2-2	18	-	CASSLGFFGRDRTGELFF
TRBV12-3/TRBV12-4	many	TRBJ1-2	12	-	CASSPRGYGYTF
TRBV4-3	-	TRBJ2-3	17	-	CASSQDSGGTQWDTQYF
TRBV20-1	few	TRBJ2-5	12	-	CSARAVQETQYF
TRBV12-3/TRBV12-4	-	-	17	TRBD1	CASSFQRTGQGTYEQYF
TRBV29-1	-	TRBJ2-3	13	-	CSVDQEGLDTQYF
TRBV12-3/TRBV12-4	few	TRBJ2-5	16	-	CASSPRGATSLETQYF
TRBV6-5	-	TRBJ2-1	13	-	CASSGQPYNEQFF
TRBV28	few	TRBJ2-5	18	TRBD1	CASSSPSQGEPNQETQYF